This T cell receptor (beta chain) originates from a study of cytomegalovirus exposure and HLA in healthy donors. CDR1 and CDR2 from the germline V gene are SGHVS and FNYEAQ. V was clipped by 1 base and J by 8 bases; unmatched bases: 3. The CDR3 runs 13 residues. 13 Jbeta primers and 60 Vbeta primers were used for the PCR. Clones were sequenced by immunoSEQ multiplex PCR, and TCRdb holds only the in-frame ones, with some missing. Of 160,000 or so clones detected, 65% to 90% appear once; the ten largest clones hold about 6.1%. This clone was detected only a few times. The specimen was PBMCs. This sequence originates from a woman aged 50 to 60 in good health and CMV-seropositive. The V gene is TRBV7-6, the J gene TRBJ1-1; 8 nucleotides match TRBD1. The CDR3 protein is CASSLGGDREAFF. In nucleotides, the CDR3 is TGTGCCAGCAGCTTAGGGGGGGACAGGGAAGCTTTCTTT.